Listed here is a single TCR beta chain. V was shortened by 0 bases and J by 5 bases, with 9 bases between the two germline ends. CDR1 is SGHRS, CDR2 YFSETQ, per germline. The CDR3 is 14 amino acids. This record belongs to a study of blood T cell repertoires in COVID-19. In the study overall: Spain, Italy and the United States supplied samples that represented acute and convalescent COVID-19. T cells, B-cell-depleted T cells, or PBMCs provided the cDNA or gDNA that served as material.

How the authors handled the data: Estimation of nucleated cell counts relied on the amplification of reference gene primers. Clones were sequenced by immunoSEQ multiplex PCR, and TCRdb holds only the in-frame ones, with some missing. That table is the source of V, J and clone size, and D and trimming were worked out from the DNA. The sample has around 200,000 clones; 85% to 90% are singletons. Sequencing was performed on peripheral blood. The receptor comes from an elderly man with acute or convalescent COVID-19. This chain joins TRBV5-1 and TRBJ2-1; D perhaps matches TRBD2 (5 bases). The CDR3 coding sequence is TGCGCCAGCAGCTTGGTTCTAGCAGACAATGAGCAGTTCTTC. This encodes CASSLVLADNEQFF.